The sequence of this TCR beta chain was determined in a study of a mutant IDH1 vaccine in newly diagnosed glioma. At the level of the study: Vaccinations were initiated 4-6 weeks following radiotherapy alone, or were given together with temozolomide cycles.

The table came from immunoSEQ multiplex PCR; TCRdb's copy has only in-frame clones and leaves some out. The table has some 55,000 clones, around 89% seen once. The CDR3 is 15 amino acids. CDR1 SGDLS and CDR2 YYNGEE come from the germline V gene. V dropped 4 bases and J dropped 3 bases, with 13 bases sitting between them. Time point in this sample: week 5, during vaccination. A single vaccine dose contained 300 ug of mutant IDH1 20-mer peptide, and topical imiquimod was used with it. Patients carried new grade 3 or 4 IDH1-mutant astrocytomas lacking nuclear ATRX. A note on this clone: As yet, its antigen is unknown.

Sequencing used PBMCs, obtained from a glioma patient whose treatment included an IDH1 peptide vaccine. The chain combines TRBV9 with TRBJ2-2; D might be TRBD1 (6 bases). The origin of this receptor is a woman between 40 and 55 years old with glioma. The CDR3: CASSSSGVDTGELFF. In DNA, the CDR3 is TGTGCCAGCAGCTCGTCAGGGGTTGACACCGGGGAGCTGTTTTTT.